This T cell receptor beta chain is drawn from a study of T cell repertoires in cytomegalovirus infection. Whole-study context: CMV epitopes in the study were HLA-C-restricted (recently identified) and HLA-B-restricted (well studied). Matching HLA type, along with CMV infection, was indicated by public TCR beta signatures.

TCRdb ran MiXCR on the reads and lists one entry per CDR3 protein. Of 680,000 or so distinct CDR3 sequences in the sample, around 32% were seen once. The CDR3 is 14 amino acids. CDR1 and CDR2 (germline): DFQATT, SNEGSKA (reference sequence). Trimming removed 5 bases from V and 0 bases from J, with 13 bases in between. Remarks on this clonotype: Its antigen remains unknown.

This chain uses TRBV20-1 with TRBJ2-5, with D perhaps TRBD1 or TRBD2 (5 bases each). The receptor was derived from a human donor in good health (CMV status not recorded). Some clones in this sample may be carry-over from other donors' samples. This material consisted of cultured PBMCs, taken from culture after CMV antigen stimulation. The CDR3 loop is CSAGPGTNQETQYF. In DNA form, the CDR3 reads TGCAGTGCTGGGCCCGGGACGAACCAAGAGACCCAGTACTTC.